This TCR beta chain is drawn from a study of CD8 T cells in Susac syndrome. The study's findings and limits: The study's TCR sequencing and HLA analysis drew on a certain number of individuals. That number was acknowledged as relatively small.

The authors reverse transcribed about 0.5 to 1 ug RNA with random hexamers. Multiplex PCR with immunoSEQ amplified the TCR beta CDR3 across 54 Vbeta and 13 Jbeta. TCRdb analysed the immunoSEQ multiplex PCR reads with MiXCR anew, one entry per CDR3 protein. The sample records approximately 70,000 distinct CDR3 sequences, roughly 95% being singletons. Points on this clonotype: As yet, its antigen is unknown.

The ends were cut back, 9 bases at V and 0 bases at J, with 7 bases in the middle. CDR1 and CDR2 from the germline V gene are KGHDR and SFDVKD. CDR3 length: 13 residues. The sequence was obtained from a human donor with multiple sclerosis. Material for sequencing was CD4+ T cells from PBMCs. The chain employs TRBV24-1 and TRBJ1-4; D is unclear. CDR3 region: CATSQATNEKLFF. CDR3 coding DNA: TGTGCCACCTCGCAAGCAACTAATGAAAAACTGTTTTTT.